This paragraph covers one T cell receptor beta chain sequence. The ends were cut back, 3 bases at V and 2 bases at J, with 7 bases in the middle. CDR3 length: 13 amino acids. CDR1 is MNHNY and CDR2 is SVGAGI in the germline V gene (reference sequence). This sample is drawn from a study of OX40 agonist ivuxolimab in advanced cancers. Study information: Ivuxolimab, an antibody that agonizes OX40 (CD134), was administered to the patients.

TCRdb's table, derived via immunoSEQ multiplex PCR, lists solely in-frame clones and lacks some. The sample lists fewer than 80,000 clones, around four fifths occurring once. The genes are TRBV6-6 and TRBJ1-2, with a possible D match to TRBD1 (5 bases). The clonotype originates from an adult with an advanced solid tumor such as melanoma, head and neck, liver or kidney cancer. This sample comprised CD4+ or CD8+ T cells sorted from blood, obtained in a trial of the OX40 agonist ivuxolimab. The CDR3 loop reads CASSYQGNYGYTF. The DNA for the CDR3 is TGTGCCAGCAGTTATCAGGGCAACTATGGCTACACCTTC.